The present TCR beta chain was sequenced within a study of T cell repertoires in cytomegalovirus infection. Study in general: Evidence of both CMV infection and a matching HLA type came from public TCR beta signatures.

Germline values: CDR1 MNHEY, CDR2 SVGEGT. The V end was cut by 6 bases, the J end by 11 bases, with 14 bases between. The CDR3 is 12 residues long. TCRdb reprocessed the reads via MiXCR and lists one record per CDR3 protein. The sample carries roughly 600,000 distinct CDR3 sequences, roughly 26% recorded once. The study's findings and limits: Predominance within the ex vivo response was attributable to HLA-C-restricted CMV-specific TCR beta clonotypes.

This clonotype was seen many times. The antigen remains unidentified. The clonotype was recovered from a human donor in good health (CMV status not recorded). Some clones in this sample may be carry-over from other donors' samples. Sequenced sample: CD8+ T cells from PBMCs. The chain joins TRBV6-2 or TRBV6-3 to TRBJ1-5; no clear D gene. The CDR3 protein is CASRSGLRAQHF. The DNA for the CDR3 is TGTGCCAGCAGATCCGGGCTCCGAGCCCAGCATTTT.